The 28 T cell receptor beta chains reported below all come from one sample, sequenced in a study of CD8+CD57+ T cells in acquired aplastic anemia. Patients who underwent sequencing had shown CD8+CD57+ cell expansion by flow cytometry. The use of genomic DNA as template underpinned the TCR beta VDJ and CDR3 profiling. TCRdb independently ran MiXCR on the reads; one entry per CDR3 protein. The sample yields approximately 260,000 distinct CDR3 sequences, 82% seen once. Sequencing used sorted CD4+, CD8+, or CD8+CD57+ T cells (not recorded which) from PBMCs. The receptor set was obtained from a human donor with aplastic anemia.

To note about this clonotype: A read error may account for a junction end that differs from germline. The chain couples TRBV7-3 to TRBJ2-5; D may be TRBD2 (6 bases). Germline CDR1 reads SGHTA; CDR2 reads FQGTGA. The CDR3 is made up of 14 amino acids. This chain's CDR3 is CATSLSGGGQDEAF. The CDR3 DNA sequence: TGTGCCACCAGCTTATCAGGCGGAGGGCAAGATGAAGCTTTC.

Remarks on this clonotype: At one end the junction does not follow the germline gene, possibly because of a read error. The chain combines TRBV5-5 with TRBJ2-5; possible D gene TRBD1, 5 bases. The CDR3 length is 14 residues. CDR1 is SGHKS and CDR2 is YYEKEE in the germline V gene (reference sequence). The CDR3 region is CATSRFRQQETQYF. The CDR3 region has the DNA TGTGCCACCAGCAGATTTAGACAGCAAGAGACCCAGTACTTC.

This chain links TRBV7-3 with TRBJ2-3; 7 bases are shared with TRBD2. Germline CDR1 is SGHTA and CDR2 is FQGTGA. The CDR3 spans 13 residues. V lost 11 bases to trimming and J lost 14 bases; unmatched junction nucleotides: 19. This CDR3 is CACGDGGKDTTYF. The CDR3 DNA follows: TGTGCCTGCGGGGACGGGGGGAAAGATACGACGTATTTT.

J is TRBJ2-7 and V is TRBV7-6, with unresolved D. The germline V and J ends were trimmed by 1 base and 1 base, with 11 bases remaining between them. The germline V gene has CDR1 SGHVS and CDR2 FNYEAQ. The CDR3 is 15 residues long. CDR3 sequence: CASSLGSLASYEQYF. The CDR3 coding sequence is TGTGCCAGCAGCTTAGGCAGCCTTGCATCCTACGAGCAGTACTTC.

V gene TRBV9 combines with J gene TRBJ2-3; possibly TRBD2 for D (6 bases). Germline CDR1 is SGDLS and CDR2 is YYNGEE. This CDR3 comprises 15 residues. V lost 4 bases and J 10 bases, leaving 22 bases between the germline ends. The CDR3 protein is CASSLWTGGNDPQYF. The CDR3 bases are TGTGCCAGCAGCTTATGGACCGGGGGAAATGATCCGCAGTATTTT.

This clonotype was seen once. One junction end disagrees with the germline gene, perhaps due to a read error. The chain uses TRBV2 and TRBJ2-3, with D tentatively TRBD1 or TRBD2 (6 bases each). This CDR3 is built from 12 residues. Looked up from germline, CDR1 is SNHLY and CDR2 is FYNNEI. The CDR3 DNA reads TGTGCCAGCGGGGACGGGGGCACTGCGACGCATTTT. This translates into CASGDGGTATHF.

Ten or more counts support this clonotype. The genes are TRBV4-1 and TRBJ2-3; 9 bases align to TRBD2. The CDR3 consists of 16 residues. J lost 2 bases, V lost 1 base, and 4 bases had no gene match. The germline V gene has CDR1 MGHRA and CDR2 YSYEKL. DNA for the CDR3: TGCGCCAGCAGCCAAGTTGTAGCGGGGGCCACAGATACGCAGTATTTT. The encoded protein is CASSQVVAGATDTQYF.

Only a few counts were recorded for this clonotype. The rearrangement uses TRBV25-1 and TRBJ2-1; D not certain. V was clipped by 3 bases and J by 0 bases, with 9 bases between them. Germline assignment: CDR1 MGHDK and CDR2 SYGVNS. CDR3 size: 15 residues. In DNA form, the CDR3 reads TGTGCCAGCAGTGATAGTGAGAGCTCCTACAATGAGCAGTTCTTC. Protein sequence: CASSDSESSYNEQFF. The full variable domain, in which reference TRBV25-1 and TRBJ2-1 provide the parts outside the CDR3, is EADIYQTPRYLVIGTGKKITLECSQTMGHDKMYWYQQDPGMELHLIHYSYGVNSTEKGDLSSESTVSRIRTEHFPLTLESARPSHTSQYLCASSDSESSYNEQFFGPGTRLTVL.

V and J are TRBV25-1 and TRBJ2-3; TRBD1 might be the D (7 bases). The germline CDR1 and CDR2 sequences are MGHDK and SYGVNS. Trimming took off 4 bases at V and 6 bases at J, with 14 bases between the two ends. This CDR3 has 14 amino acids. In DNA, the CDR3 is TGTGCCAGCAGTGGGCAGGGGGGCTGGGATACGCAGTATTTT. Protein sequence: CASSGQGGWDTQYF.

This chain links TRBV7-2 with TRBJ1-2, with a tentative D call TRBD1 (5 bases). V was shortened by 5 bases and J by 13 bases, with 26 bases between the two germline ends. This CDR3 has 15 residues. Germline V gene data show CDR1 as SGHTA and CDR2 as FQGNSA. CDR3 nucleotide sequence: TGTGCCAGCAGCGGAGCGGGGGACCCGAAGGAGGGGTGCACCTTC. Translating it yields CASSGAGDPKEGCTF.

This clonotype was seen once. It is likely a read error, because the conserved phenylalanine at the end of the CDR3 is missing. It is unclear where the CDR3 begins or ends on the DNA, so no DNA is shown, and the CDR3 is as TCRdb lists it. The chain recombines TRBV7-8 with TRBJ2-3. The CDR3 length equals 13 residues, ends included. Germline loops: CDR1 SGHVS, CDR2 FQNEAQ. The CDR3 reads CASSFAGGHETQY.

This clonotype was found once. Without the conserved terminal phenylalanine or tryptophan, this CDR3 likely stems from a read error. The limits of the CDR3 on the DNA are not certain, so only TCRdb's listed CDR3 is given. The rearrangement uses TRBV2 and TRBJ2-5; the DNA was not compared with TRBD1, the D call given in the table. The CDR3 contains 14 residues when both ends are counted. Per germline, CDR1 SNHLY and CDR2 FYNNEI. The CDR3 protein is CASGEGGADTQHYC.

Comments on this clonotype: One end of the junction does not line up with germline, which may come from a read error. The V and J genes are TRBV7-9 and TRBJ2-3, with D perhaps matching TRBD2 (6 bases). The germline CDR1 and CDR2 sequences are SEHNR and FQNEAQ (reference sequence). This CDR3 region has 14 residues. The CDR3 reads CASSFASAIGSSSF. The CDR3, as DNA: TGTGCCAGCAGCTTTGCTAGCGCAATCGGTAGTTCTTCGTTT.

The chain is built from TRBV7-6 and TRBJ2-7, with D possibly matching TRBD1 (6 bases). V dropped 0 bases and J dropped 4 bases, with 22 bases sitting between them. CDR1 is SGHVS, CDR2 FNYEAQ, per germline. CDR3 length: 18 amino acids. This chain's CDR3 is CASSLAPGTKALQYEQYV. As DNA, the CDR3 is TGTGCCAGCAGCTTAGCCCCCGGGACAAAAGCCCTTCAGTACGAGCAGTACGTC.

In regard to this clonotype: This CDR3 fails to terminate in the conserved phenylalanine or tryptophan, so it likely reflects a read error. The chain combines TRBV7-8 with TRBJ2-7; D ambiguous. The length of the CDR3 is 13 residues. Trimming cost V 5 bases and J 10 bases, with 18 bases left between them. From germline, CDR1 is SGHVS and CDR2 FQNEAQ. For the CDR3, the DNA is TGTGCCAGCAGCCATAGAGGCGCTGAGGATCAGTACGAC. Translation: CASSHRGAEDQYD.

To note about this clonotype: A read error may account for a junction end that differs from germline. The chain links TRBV7-3 to TRBJ2-5; a weak D match, TRBD1 (5 bases). The CDR3 is 14 residues long. Looked up from germline, CDR1 is SGHTA and CDR2 is FQGTGA. CDR3 nucleotide sequence: TGTGCCAGCAGCAGGGGCTCCAGCTCCGAGAATGAGCAGTTC. Translated: CASSRGSSSENEQF. Drawing the rest from reference TRBV7-3 and TRBJ2-5, the complete variable domain is GAGVSQTPSNKVTEKGKYVELRCDPISGHTALYWYRQSLGQGPEFLIYFQGTGAADDSGLPNDRFFAVRPEGSVSTLKIQRTERGDSAVYLCASSRGSSSENEQFGPGTRLLVL.

Turning to this clonotype: The CDR3 does not end in the conserved phenylalanine or tryptophan, so this is likely a read error. It is unclear where the CDR3 begins or ends on the DNA, so no DNA is shown, and the CDR3 is as TCRdb lists it. The chain couples TRBV7-8 to TRBJ2-3. Counting both end residues, the CDR3 totals 13 amino acids. Germline V gene lookup returns CDR1 SGHVS and CDR2 FQNEAQ. This CDR3 is CASSFDGAEQYVG.

This chain links TRBV7-2 with TRBJ1-1; no firm D call. V was shortened by 5 bases and J by 11 bases, with 24 bases between the two germline ends. Germline CDR1 and CDR2: SGHTA and FQGNSA. This CDR3 has 15 amino acids. CDR3 in amino acids: CASSHRVAEQQYAFF. CDR3 nucleotides: TGTGCCAGCAGCCATAGAGTCGCGGAGCAGCAGTACGCTTTCTTT.

This clonotype occurred a few times. Since the CDR3 does not end with the conserved phenylalanine or tryptophan, this likely comes from a read error. Because the CDR3's place on the DNA is in doubt, the DNA is left out and the CDR3 is given as listed by TCRdb. This chain connects TRBV15 to TRBJ2-5. The CDR3 is 13 amino acids long, termini counted. Germline CDR1 reads LNHNV; CDR2 reads YYDKDF (reference sequence). The CDR3 sequence: CATRGSEQETQHY.

The rearrangement joins TRBV6-1 to TRBJ1-5; 9 bases align to TRBD1. V lost 5 bases and J lost 6; bases outside the gene matches: 8. Germline V CDR1 and CDR2: MNHNS, SASEGT. This CDR3 has 15 amino acids. For the CDR3, the DNA is TGTGCCAGCAGTCCGGGACAGGGTTTGGCTCAGCCCCAGCATTTT. It translates to CASSPGQGLAQPQHF.

This clonotype showed up just a few times. The CDR3 sequence is CAISDSSYEQYF. The CDR3 DNA is TGTGCCATCAGTGACAGCTCCTACGAGCAGTACTTC. The chain recombines TRBV10-3 with TRBJ2-7; D not certain. Trimming stripped 3 bases from V and 0 bases from J, with 3 bases between. Germline assignment: CDR1 ENHRY and CDR2 SYGVKD. CDR3 size: 12 residues.

Of note for this clonotype: The germline gene is not matched at one end of the junction; a read error may be the cause. This rearrangement joins TRBV7-8 to TRBJ2-1; no definite D call. The CDR3 contains 14 residues. CDR1 and CDR2 from the germline V gene are SGHVS and FQNEAQ. CDR3 residues: CASRLRVGYDEQFF. As DNA, the CDR3 is TGTGCCAGCAGATTAAGGGTAGGCTACGATGAGCAGTTCTTC. Together with reference TRBV7-8 and TRBJ2-1, the CDR3 gives the full variable domain: GAGVSQSPRYKVAKRGQDVALRCDPISGHVSLFWYQQALGQGPEFLTYFQNEAQLDKSGLPSDRFFAERPEGSVSTLKIQRTQQEDSAVYLCASRLRVGYDEQFFGPGTRLTVL.

The genes are TRBV11-1 and TRBJ2-7; D is unresolved. The CDR3 consists of 13 residues. The V gene's germline CDR1 is SGHAT and CDR2 FQDESV (reference sequence). The V and J ends lost 6 bases and 5 bases respectively, with 14 bases between them. The DNA of the CDR3 is TGTGCCAGCAGTGAAAGTGTGGCAGACGAGCAGTACTTC. The encoded protein is CASSESVADEQYF.

About this clonotype: At one boundary the junction diverges from the germline segment, which might be a read error. The rearrangement uses TRBV7-3 and TRBJ2-5; maybe TRBD1 (5 bases). The length of the CDR3 is 14 residues. CDR1 SGHTA and CDR2 FQGTGA come from the germline V gene. The CDR3 region is CASSRGSAQKIQDF. DNA for the CDR3: TGTGCCAGCAGCAGGGGCTCCGCGCAAAAGATCCAGGACTTC.

This clonotype was counted a single time. The chain joins TRBV7-6 to TRBJ2-1; D might be TRBD1 or TRBD2, each matching 5 bases. Germline V lookup: CDR1 SGHVS, CDR2 FNYEAQ. Between the trimmed V and J ends, which lost 3 bases and 8 bases, there was a span of 20 bases. This CDR3 is built from 16 residues. The chain's CDR3 is CASSFQSYEGPDEQFF. In nucleotides, the CDR3 is TGTGCCAGCAGCTTTCAAAGCTATGAGGGACCCGATGAGCAGTTCTTC.

Points on this clonotype: In this CDR3 the conserved last residue, phenylalanine or tryptophan, is missing, so a read error is likely. The limits of the CDR3 on the DNA are not certain, so only TCRdb's listed CDR3 is given. The V call is TRBV9, the J call TRBJ2-1; the table gives TRBD1 as D, unverified against the DNA. In germline, CDR1 is SGDLS, CDR2 YYNGEE. The CDR3 is 13 residues long, counting both termini. The CDR3 region is CASSDGGIGVHSL.

This chain's CDR3 is CASSLAGALSSKTYF. The DNA of the CDR3 is TGTGCCAGCAGCTTAGCCGGCGCTCTGTCCTCTAAGACGTATTTT. The chain combines TRBV7-2 with TRBJ2-3; no firm D call. Germline lookup yields CDR1 SGHTA and CDR2 FQGNSA. The CDR3 is 15 residues long. V dropped 0 bases and J dropped 14 bases, with 21 bases sitting between them.

This clonotype has a count of ten or more. The rearrangement links TRBV12-3 or TRBV12-4 to TRBJ2-3, with D maybe TRBD2 (5 bases). This CDR3 is built from 14 residues. Trimming removed 3 bases at V and 4 bases at J, with 11 bases between. CDR3 in amino acids: CASSFAGLADTQYF. The CDR3, as DNA: TGTGCCAGCAGTTTTGCGGGTTTGGCAGATACGCAGTATTTT.